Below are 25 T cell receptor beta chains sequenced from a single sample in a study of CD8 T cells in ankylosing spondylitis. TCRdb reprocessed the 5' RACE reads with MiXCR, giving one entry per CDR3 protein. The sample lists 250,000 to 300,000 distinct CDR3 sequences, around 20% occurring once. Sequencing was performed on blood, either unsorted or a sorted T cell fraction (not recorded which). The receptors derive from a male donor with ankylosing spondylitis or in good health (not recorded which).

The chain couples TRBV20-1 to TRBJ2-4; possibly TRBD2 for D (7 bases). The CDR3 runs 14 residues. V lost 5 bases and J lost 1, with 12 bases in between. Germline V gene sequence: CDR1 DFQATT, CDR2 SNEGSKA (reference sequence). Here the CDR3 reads CSAGGGQAKNIQYF. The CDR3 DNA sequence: TGCAGTGCTGGGGGGGGCCAGGCCAAAAACATTCAGTACTTC.

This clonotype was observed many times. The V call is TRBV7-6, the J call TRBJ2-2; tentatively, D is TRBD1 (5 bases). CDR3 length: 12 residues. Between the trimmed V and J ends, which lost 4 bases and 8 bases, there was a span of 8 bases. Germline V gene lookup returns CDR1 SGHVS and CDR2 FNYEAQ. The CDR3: CASSWAGGELFF. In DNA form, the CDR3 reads TGTGCCAGCAGCTGGGCAGGGGGGGAGCTGTTTTTT.

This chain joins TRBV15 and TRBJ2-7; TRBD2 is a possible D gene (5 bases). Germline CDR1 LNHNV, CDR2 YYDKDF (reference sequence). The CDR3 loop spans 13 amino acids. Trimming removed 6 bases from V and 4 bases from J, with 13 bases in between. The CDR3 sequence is CATSPYSEYEQYV. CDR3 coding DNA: TGTGCCACCAGTCCATATAGCGAGTACGAGCAGTACGTC.

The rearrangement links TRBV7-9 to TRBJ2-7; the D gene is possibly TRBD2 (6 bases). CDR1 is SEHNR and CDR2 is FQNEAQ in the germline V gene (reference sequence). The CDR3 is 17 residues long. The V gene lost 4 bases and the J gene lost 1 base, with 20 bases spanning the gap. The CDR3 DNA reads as TGTGCCAGCAGCTCCTCCGGACGGGCGGGGCATTCCTACGAGCAGTACGTC. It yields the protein CASSSSGRAGHSYEQYV.

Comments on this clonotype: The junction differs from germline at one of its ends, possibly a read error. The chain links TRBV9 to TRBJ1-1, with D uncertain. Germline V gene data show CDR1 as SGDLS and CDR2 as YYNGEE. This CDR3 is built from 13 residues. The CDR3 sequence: CVSSVAGNTEAFF. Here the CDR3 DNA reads TGTGTCAGCAGCGTAGCCGGCAACACTGAAGCTTTCTTT.

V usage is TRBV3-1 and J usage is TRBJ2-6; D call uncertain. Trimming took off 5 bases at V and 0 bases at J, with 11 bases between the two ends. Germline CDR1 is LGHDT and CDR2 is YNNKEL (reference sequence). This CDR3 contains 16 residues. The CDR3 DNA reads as TGTGCCAGCAGCACCATTCATAGCTCTGGGGCCAACGTCCTGACTTTC. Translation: CASSTIHSSGANVLTF.

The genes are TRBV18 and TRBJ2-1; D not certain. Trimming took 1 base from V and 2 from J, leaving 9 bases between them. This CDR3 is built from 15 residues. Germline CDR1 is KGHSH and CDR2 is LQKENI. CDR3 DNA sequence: TGTGCCAGCTCACCACTAGTGGGAACCTACAATGAGCAGTTCTTC. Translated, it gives CASSPLVGTYNEQFF. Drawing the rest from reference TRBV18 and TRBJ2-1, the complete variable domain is NAGVMQNPRHLVRRRGQEARLRCSPMKGHSHVYWYRQLPEEGLKFMVYLQKENIIDESGMPKERFSAEFPKEGPSILRIQQVVRGDSAAYFCASSPLVGTYNEQFFGPGTRLTVL.

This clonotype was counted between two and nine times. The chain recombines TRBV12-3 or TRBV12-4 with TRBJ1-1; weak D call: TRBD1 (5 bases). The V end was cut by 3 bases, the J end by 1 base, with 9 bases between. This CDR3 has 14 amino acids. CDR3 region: CASSFSRENTEAFF. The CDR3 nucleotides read TGTGCCAGCAGTTTCTCCAGGGAGAACACTGAAGCTTTCTTT.

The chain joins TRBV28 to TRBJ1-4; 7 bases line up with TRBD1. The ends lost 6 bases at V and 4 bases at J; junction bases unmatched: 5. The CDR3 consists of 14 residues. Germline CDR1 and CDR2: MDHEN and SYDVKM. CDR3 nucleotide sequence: TGTGCCAGCAGCTCCGGGACAGTTAATGAAAAACTGTTTTTT. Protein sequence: CASSSGTVNEKLFF.

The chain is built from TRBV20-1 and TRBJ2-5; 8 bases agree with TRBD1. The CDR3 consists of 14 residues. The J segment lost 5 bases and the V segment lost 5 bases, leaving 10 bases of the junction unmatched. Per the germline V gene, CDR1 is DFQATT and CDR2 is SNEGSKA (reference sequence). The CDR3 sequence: CSALHPTGVETQYF. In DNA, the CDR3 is TGCAGTGCTTTACATCCGACAGGGGTGGAGACCCAGTACTTC.

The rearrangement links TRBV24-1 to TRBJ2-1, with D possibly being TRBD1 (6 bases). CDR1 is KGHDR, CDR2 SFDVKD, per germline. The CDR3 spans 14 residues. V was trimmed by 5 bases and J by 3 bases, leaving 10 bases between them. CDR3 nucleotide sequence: TGTGCCACCAGTGCCGGGGACATCTACAATGAGCAGTTCTTC. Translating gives CATSAGDIYNEQFF.

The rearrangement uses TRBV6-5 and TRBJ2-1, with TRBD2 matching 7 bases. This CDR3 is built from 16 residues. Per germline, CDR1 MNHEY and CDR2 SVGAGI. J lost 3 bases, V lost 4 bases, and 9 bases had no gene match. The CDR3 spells CASSSFGGVLYNEQFF. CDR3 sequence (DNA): TGTGCCAGCAGTTCCTTTGGGGGGGTCCTCTACAATGAGCAGTTCTTC.

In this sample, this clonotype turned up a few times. The chain's CDR3 is CSARDFRANTGELFF. In nucleotides, the CDR3 is TGCAGTGCTAGAGATTTCAGGGCGAACACCGGGGAGCTGTTTTTT. This chain connects TRBV20-1 to TRBJ2-2, with D maybe TRBD1 (5 bases). The CDR3 has 15 amino acids. V lost 0 bases and J lost 0, with 8 bases in between. The germline V gene encodes CDR1 DFQATT and CDR2 SNEGSKA (reference sequence).

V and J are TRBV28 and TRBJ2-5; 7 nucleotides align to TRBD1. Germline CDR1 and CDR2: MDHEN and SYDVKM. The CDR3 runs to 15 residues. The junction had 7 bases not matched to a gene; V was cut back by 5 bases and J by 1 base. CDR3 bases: TGTGCCAGCAGTGAAACAGACAGGGCCCAAGAGACCCAGTACTTC. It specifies CASSETDRAQETQYF.

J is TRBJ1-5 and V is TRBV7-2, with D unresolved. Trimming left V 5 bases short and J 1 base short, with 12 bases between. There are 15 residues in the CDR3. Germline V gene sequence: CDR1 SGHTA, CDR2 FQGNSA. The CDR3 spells CASSLYEGSNQPQHF. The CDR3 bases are TGTGCCAGCAGCCTATACGAGGGCAGCAATCAGCCCCAGCATTTT.

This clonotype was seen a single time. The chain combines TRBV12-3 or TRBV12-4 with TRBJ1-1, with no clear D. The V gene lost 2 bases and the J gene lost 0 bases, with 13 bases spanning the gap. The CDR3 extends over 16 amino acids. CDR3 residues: CASSLSGGLMNTEAFF. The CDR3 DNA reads TGTGCCAGCAGTTTATCGGGCGGACTTATGAACACTGAAGCTTTCTTT.

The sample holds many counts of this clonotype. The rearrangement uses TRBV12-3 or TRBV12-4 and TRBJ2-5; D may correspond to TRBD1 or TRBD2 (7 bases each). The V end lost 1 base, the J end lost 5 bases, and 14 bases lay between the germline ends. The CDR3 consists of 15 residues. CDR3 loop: CASSLGEGARETQYF. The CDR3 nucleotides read TGTGCCAGCAGTTTAGGGGAGGGGGCGCGGGAGACCCAGTACTTC.

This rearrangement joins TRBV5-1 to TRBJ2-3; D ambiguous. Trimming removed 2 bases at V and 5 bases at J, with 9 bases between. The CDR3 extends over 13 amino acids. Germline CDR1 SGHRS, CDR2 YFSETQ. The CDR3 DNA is TGCGCCAGCAGCTTCGACGTACTAGATACGCAGTATTTT. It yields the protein CASSFDVLDTQYF.

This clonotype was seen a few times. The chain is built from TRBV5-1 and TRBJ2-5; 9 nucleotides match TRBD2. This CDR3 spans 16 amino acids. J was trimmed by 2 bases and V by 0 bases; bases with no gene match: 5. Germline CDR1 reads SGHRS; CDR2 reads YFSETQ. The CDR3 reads CASSLGPSGTQETQYF. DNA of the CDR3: TGCGCCAGCAGCTTGGGGCCTAGCGGGACGCAAGAGACCCAGTACTTC.

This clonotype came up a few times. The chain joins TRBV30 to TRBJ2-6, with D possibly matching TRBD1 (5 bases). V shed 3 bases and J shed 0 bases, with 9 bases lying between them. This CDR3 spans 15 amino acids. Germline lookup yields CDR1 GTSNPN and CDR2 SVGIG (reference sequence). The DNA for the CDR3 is TGTGCCTGGAGCTCAGGGTTCTCTGGGGCCAACGTCCTGACTTTC. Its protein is CAWSSGFSGANVLTF.

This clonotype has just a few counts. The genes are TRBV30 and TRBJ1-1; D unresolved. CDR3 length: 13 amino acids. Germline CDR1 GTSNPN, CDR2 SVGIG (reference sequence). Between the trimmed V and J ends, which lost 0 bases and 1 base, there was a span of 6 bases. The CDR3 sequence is CAWSVRRNTEAFF. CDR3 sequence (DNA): TGTGCCTGGAGTGTAAGGAGGAACACTGAAGCTTTCTTT.

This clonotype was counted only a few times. The CDR3 sequence is CASSLRHAGNTIYF. The CDR3 DNA is TGTGCCAGCAGTTTAAGGCATGCCGGAAACACCATATATTTT. The chain uses TRBV12-3 or TRBV12-4 and TRBJ1-3; unclear D gene. The CDR3 runs to 14 residues. V was shortened by 2 bases and J by 4 bases, with 9 bases between the two germline ends.

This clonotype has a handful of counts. In DNA form, the CDR3 reads TGCAGTGCTAGAAGCGGGGCGAACACCGGGGAGCTGTTTTTT. Its protein product is CSARSGANTGELFF. The rearrangement uses TRBV20-1 and TRBJ2-2; 7 nucleotides line up with TRBD2. With 2 bases clipped from V and 0 bases from J, the junction kept 0 bases outside the gene matches. In germline, CDR1 is DFQATT, CDR2 SNEGSKA (reference sequence). The CDR3 has 14 amino acids.

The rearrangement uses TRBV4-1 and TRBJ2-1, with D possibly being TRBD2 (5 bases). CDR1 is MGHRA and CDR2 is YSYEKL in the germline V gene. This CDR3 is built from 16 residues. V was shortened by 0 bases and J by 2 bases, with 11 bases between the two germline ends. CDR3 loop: CASSQDRGITYNEQFF. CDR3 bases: TGCGCCAGCAGCCAAGATAGAGGGATAACCTACAATGAGCAGTTCTTC.

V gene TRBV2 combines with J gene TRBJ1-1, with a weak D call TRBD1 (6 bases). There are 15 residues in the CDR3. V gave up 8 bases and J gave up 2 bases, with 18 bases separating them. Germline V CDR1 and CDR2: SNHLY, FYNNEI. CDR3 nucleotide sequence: TGTGCCAGCCTAGTATCGGGGGCGGGCAACACTGAAGCTTTCTTT. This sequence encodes CASLVSGAGNTEAFF.